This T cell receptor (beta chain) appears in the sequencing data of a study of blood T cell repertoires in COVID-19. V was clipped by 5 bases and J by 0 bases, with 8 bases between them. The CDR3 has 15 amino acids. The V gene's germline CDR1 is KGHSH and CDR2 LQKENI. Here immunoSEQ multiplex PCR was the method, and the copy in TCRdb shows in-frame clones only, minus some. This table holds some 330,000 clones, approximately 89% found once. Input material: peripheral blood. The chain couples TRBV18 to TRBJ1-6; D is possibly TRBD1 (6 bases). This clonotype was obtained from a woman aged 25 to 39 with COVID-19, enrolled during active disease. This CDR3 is CASSTDSSYNSPLHF. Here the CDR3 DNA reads TGTGCCAGCTCAACGGACAGCTCCTATAATTCACCCCTCCACTTT. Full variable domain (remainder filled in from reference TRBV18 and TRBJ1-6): NAGVMQNPRHLVRRRGQEARLRCSPMKGHSHVYWYRQLPEEGLKFMVYLQKENIIDESGMPKERFSAEFPKEGPSILRIQQVVRGDSAAYFCASSTDSSYNSPLHFGNGTRLTVT.